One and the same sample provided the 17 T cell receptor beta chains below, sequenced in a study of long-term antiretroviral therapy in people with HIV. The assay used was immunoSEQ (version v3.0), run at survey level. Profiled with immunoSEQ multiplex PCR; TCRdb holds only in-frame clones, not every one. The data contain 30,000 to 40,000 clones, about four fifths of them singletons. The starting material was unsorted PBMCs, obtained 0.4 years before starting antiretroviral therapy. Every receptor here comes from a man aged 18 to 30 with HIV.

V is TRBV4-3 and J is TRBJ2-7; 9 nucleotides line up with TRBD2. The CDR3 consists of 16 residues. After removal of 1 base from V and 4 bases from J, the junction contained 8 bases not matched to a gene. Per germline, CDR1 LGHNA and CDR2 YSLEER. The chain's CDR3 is CASSQGAGGKGYEQYF. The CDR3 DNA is TGCGCCAGCAGCCAAGGGGCGGGAGGGAAGGGGTACGAGCAGTACTTC.

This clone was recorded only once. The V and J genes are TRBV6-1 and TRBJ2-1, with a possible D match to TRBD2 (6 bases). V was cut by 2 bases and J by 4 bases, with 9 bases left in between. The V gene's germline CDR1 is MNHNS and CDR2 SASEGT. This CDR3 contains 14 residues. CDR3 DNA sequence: TGTGCCAGCAGTGAATGGGGGGTTTACAATGAGCAGTTCTTC. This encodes CASSEWGVYNEQFF.

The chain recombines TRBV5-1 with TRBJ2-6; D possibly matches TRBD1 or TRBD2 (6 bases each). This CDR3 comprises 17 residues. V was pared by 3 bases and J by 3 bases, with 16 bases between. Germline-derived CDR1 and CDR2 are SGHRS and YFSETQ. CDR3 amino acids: CASSSGGANGGANVLTF. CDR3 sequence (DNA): TGCGCCAGCAGCTCCGGGGGCGCGAATGGTGGGGCCAACGTCCTGACTTTC.

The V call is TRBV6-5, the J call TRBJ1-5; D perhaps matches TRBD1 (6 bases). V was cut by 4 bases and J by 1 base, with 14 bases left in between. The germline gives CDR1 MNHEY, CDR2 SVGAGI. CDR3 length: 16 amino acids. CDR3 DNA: TGTGCCAGCAGTTGGTCTACAGGGTGGAGCAATCAGCCCCAGCATTTT. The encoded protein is CASSWSTGWSNQPQHF.

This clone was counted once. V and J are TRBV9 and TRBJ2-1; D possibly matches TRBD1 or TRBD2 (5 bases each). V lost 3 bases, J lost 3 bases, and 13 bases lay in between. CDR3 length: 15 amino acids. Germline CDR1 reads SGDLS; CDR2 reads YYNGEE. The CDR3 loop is CASSGAGTGYNEQFF. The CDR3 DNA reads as TGTGCCAGCAGCGGAGCCGGGACGGGCTACAATGAGCAGTTCTTC.

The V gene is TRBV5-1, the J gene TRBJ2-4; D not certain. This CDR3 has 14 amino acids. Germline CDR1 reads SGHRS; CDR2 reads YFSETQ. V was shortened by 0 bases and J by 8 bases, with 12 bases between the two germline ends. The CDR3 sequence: CASSLGATTDIQYF. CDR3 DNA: TGCGCCAGCAGCTTGGGGGCAACCACCGACATTCAGTACTTC.

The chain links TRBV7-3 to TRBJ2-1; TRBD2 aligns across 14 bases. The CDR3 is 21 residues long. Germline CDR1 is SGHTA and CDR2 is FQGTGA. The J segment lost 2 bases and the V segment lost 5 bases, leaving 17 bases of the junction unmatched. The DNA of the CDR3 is TGTGCCAGCAGCCCCAACCCGGGACTAGCGGGAGATTGGAGTCCCTACAATGAGCAGTTCTTC. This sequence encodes CASSPNPGLAGDWSPYNEQFF.

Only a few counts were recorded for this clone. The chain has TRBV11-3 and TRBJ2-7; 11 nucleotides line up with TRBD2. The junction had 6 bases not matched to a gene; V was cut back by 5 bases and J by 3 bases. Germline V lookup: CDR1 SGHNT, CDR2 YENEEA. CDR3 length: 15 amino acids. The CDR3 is CASSPGTSGYYEQYF. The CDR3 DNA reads TGTGCCAGCAGCCCCGGGACTAGCGGTTACTACGAGCAGTACTTC. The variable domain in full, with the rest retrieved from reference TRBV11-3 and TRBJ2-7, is EAGVVQSPRYKIIEKKQPVAFWCNPISGHNTLYWYLQNLGQGPELLIRYENEEAVDDSQLPKDRFSAERLKGVDSTLKIQPAELGDSAVYLCASSPGTSGYYEQYFGPGTRLTVT.

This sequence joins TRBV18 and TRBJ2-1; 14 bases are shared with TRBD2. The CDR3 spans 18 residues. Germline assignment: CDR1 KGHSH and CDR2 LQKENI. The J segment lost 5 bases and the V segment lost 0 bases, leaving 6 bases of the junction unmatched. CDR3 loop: CASSPPGLAGARDNEQFF. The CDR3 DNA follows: TGTGCCAGCTCACCACCGGGACTAGCGGGAGCAAGGGACAATGAGCAGTTCTTC.

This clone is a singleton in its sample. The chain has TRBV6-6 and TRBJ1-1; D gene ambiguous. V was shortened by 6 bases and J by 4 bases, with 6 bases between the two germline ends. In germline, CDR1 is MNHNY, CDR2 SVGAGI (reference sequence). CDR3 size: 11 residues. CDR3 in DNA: TGTGCCAGCAGGAAGGGCACTGAAGCTTTCTTT. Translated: CASRKGTEAFF.

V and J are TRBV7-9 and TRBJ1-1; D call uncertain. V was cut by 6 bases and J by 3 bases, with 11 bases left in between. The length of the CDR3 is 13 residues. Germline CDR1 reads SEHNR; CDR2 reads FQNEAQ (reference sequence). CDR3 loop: CASRVSHYTEAFF. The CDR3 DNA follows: TGTGCCAGCAGGGTTTCGCACTACACTGAAGCTTTCTTT.

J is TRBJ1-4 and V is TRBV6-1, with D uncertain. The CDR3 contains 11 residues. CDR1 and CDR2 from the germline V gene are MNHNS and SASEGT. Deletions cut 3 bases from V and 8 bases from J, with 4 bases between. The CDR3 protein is CASSELEKLFF. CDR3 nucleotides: TGTGCCAGCAGTGAGTTGGAAAAACTGTTTTTT.

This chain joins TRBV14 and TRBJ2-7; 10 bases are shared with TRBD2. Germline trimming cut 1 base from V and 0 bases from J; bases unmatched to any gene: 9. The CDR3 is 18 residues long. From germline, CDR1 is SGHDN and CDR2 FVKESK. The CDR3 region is CASSQASGGAYFSYEQYF. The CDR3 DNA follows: TGTGCCAGCAGCCAAGCGAGCGGGGGGGCTTACTTCTCCTACGAGCAGTACTTC.

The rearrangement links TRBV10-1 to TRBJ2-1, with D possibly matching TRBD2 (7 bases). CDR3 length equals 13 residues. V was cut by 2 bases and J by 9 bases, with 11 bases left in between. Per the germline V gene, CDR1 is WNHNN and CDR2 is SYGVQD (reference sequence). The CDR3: CASSEGGGSEQFF. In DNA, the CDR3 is TGCGCCAGCAGTGAGGGGGGGGGCAGTGAGCAGTTCTTC.

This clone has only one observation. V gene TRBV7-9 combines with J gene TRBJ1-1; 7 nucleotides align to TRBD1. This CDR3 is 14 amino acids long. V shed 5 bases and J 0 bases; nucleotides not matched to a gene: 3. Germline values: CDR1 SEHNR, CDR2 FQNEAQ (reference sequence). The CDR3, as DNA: TGTGCCAGCAGCCAGGGGGGGTTGAACACTGAAGCTTTCTTT. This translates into CASSQGGLNTEAFF.

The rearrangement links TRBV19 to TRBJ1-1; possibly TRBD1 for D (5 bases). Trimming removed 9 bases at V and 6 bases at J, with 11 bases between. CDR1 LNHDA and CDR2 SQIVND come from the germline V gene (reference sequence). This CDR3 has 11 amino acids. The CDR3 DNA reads TGTGCCAGCAGGGTTTCGCCTGAAGCTTTCTTT. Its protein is CASRVSPEAFF.

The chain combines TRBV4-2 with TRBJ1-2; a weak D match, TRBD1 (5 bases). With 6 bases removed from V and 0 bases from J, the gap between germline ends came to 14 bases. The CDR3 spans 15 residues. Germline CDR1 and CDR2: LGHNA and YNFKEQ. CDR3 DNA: TGTGCCAGCAGAGCGGGGGACGGAGCTAACTATGGCTACACCTTC. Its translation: CASRAGDGANYGYTF.